Listed below are T cell receptor beta chains from one sample, sequenced in a study of cytomegalovirus exposure and HLA in healthy donors. Sequencing used immunoSEQ multiplex PCR; TCRdb keeps in-frame clones, though not all of them. The table records 150,000 to 200,000 clones, about four fifths of them present only once. Specimen: PBMCs. These receptors originate from a woman aged 50 to 60 in good health and CMV-seronegative. The CDR3 runs from the conserved cysteine through the conserved F or W. A D gene is named only where the DNA matches it firmly. The size field is filled for only some rows; it gives once, few, many or a size class.

v_call	j_call	d_call	clone_size	cdr3_aa	cdr3_nt
TRBV9	TRBJ2-2	TRBD1	.	CASSTISGTANTGELFF	TGTGCCAGCAGCACTATCTCTGGGACAGCGAACACCGGGGAGCTGTTTTTT
TRBV6-4	TRBJ2-7	.	.	CASSRDIADEQYF	TGTGCCAGCAGTCGGGACATTGCAGACGAGCAGTACTTC
TRBV29-1	TRBJ2-5	.	.	CSVKLAEETQYF	TGCAGCGTTAAACTAGCCGAAGAGACCCAGTACTTC
TRBV6-6	TRBJ2-7	TRBD2	.	CASSPPGRADYEQYF	TGTGCCAGCAGTCCCCCTGGGAGGGCGGACTACGAGCAGTACTTC
TRBV29-1	TRBJ2-3	.	.	CSVELPGRNTQYF	TGCAGCGTTGAACTGCCGGGGAGGAATACGCAGTATTTT
TRBV5-6	TRBJ1-4	.	once	CASSLVGRGRNEKLFF	TGTGCCAGCAGCTTGGTCGGTCGGGGTAGAAATGAAAAACTGTTTTTT
TRBV5-1	TRBJ1-5	.	few	CASSFQGNQPQHF	TGCGCCAGCAGCTTTCAGGGCAATCAGCCCCAGCATTTT
TRBV7-8	TRBJ2-6	TRBD1	.	CASSTPRTGFWSGANVLTF	TGTGCCAGCAGCACACCTAGGACAGGGTTCTGGTCTGGGGCCAACGTCCTGACTTTC
TRBV19	TRBJ1-1	.	.	CASRQRNTEAFF	TGTGCCAGTAGACAGAGAAACACTGAAGCTTTCTTT
TRBV7-2	TRBJ1-2	TRBD1	.	CASSLKQGGSGYTF	TGTGCCAGCAGCCTTAAACAGGGGGGATCTGGCTACACCTTC
TRBV6-5	TRBJ1-2	.	.	CASRTAFDRGYTF	TGTGCCAGCAGGACAGCATTTGACCGGGGCTACACCTTC
TRBV7-9	TRBJ1-1	.	.	CATLWGPNTEAFF	TGTGCCACCCTCTGGGGGCCGAACACTGAAGCTTTCTTT
TRBV25-1	TRBJ2-5	.	.	CASSEDGETQYF	TGTGCCAGCAGTGAAGACGGGGAGACCCAGTACTTC
TRBV7-2	TRBJ2-7	TRBD2	.	CASSPGLAEQYF	TGTGCCAGCAGCCCCGGACTAGCCGAGCAGTACTTC
TRBV28	TRBJ2-7	.	.	CASSFAASKTTGYEQYF	TGTGCCAGCAGTTTTGCGGCTTCCAAGACCACTGGATACGAGCAGTACTTC
TRBV30	TRBJ1-5	TRBD1	.	CAWTGQGIWQPQHF	TGTGCCTGGACCGGACAGGGGATCTGGCAGCCCCAGCATTTT
TRBV6-1	TRBJ1-2	.	.	CASSDLTAPAGYTF	TGTGCCAGCAGCGACTTGACAGCCCCAGCTGGCTACACCTTC